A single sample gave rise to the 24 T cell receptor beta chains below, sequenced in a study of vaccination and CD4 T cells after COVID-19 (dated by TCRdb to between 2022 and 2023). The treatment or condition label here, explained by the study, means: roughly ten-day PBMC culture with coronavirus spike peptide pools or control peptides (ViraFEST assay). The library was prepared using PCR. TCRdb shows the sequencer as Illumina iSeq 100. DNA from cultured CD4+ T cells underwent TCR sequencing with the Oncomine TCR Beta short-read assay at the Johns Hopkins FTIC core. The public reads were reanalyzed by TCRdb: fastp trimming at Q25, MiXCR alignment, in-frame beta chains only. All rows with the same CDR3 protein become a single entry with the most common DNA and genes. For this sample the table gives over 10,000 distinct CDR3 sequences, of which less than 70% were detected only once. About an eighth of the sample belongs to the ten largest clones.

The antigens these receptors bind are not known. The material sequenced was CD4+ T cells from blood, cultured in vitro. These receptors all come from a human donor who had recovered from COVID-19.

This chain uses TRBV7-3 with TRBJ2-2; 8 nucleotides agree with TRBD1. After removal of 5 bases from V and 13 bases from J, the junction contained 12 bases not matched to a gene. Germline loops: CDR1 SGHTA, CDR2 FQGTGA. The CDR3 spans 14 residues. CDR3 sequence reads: CASSPGGDGSRLFF. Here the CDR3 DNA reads TGTGCCAGCAGCCCAGGGGGCGACGGTTCTAGGCTGTTTTTT.

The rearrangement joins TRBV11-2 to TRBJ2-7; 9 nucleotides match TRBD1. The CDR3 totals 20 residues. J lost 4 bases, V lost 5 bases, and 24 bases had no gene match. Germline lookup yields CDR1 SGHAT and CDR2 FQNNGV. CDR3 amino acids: CASSPGVGWAQGALRYEQYF. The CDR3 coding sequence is TGTGCCAGCAGCCCAGGAGTTGGTTGGGCACAGGGGGCCTTAAGGTACGAGCAGTACTTC.

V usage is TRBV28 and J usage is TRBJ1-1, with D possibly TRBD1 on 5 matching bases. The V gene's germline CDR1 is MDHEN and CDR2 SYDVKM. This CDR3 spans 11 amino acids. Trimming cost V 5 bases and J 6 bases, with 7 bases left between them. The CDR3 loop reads CASSETAEAFF. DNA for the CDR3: TGTGCCAGCAGTGAGACAGCTGAAGCTTTCTTT.

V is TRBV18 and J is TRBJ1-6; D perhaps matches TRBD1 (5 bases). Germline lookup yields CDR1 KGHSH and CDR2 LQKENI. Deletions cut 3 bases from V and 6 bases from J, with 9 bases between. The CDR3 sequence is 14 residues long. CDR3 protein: CASSPDRSNSPLHF. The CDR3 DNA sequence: TGTGCCAGCTCACCCGACAGAAGTAATTCACCCCTCCACTTT.

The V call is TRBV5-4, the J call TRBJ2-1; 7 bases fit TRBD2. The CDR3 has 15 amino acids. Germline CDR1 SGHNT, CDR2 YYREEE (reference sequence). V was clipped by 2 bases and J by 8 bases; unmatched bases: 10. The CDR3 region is CASSFEGGPFDEQFF. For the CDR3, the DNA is TGTGCCAGCAGCTTCGAGGGAGGGCCGTTCGATGAGCAGTTCTTC. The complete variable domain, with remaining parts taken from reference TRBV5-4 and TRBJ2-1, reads ETGVTQSPTHLIKTRGQQVTLRCSSQSGHNTVSWYQQALGQGPQFIFQYYREEENGRGNFPPRFSGLQFPNYSSELNVNALELDDSALYLCASSFEGGPFDEQFFGPGTRLTVL.

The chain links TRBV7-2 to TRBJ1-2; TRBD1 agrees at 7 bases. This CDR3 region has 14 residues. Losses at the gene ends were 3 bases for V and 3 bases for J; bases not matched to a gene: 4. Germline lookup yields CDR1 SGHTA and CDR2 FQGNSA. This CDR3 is CASSFGQGDYGYTF. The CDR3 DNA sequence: TGTGCCAGCAGCTTTGGGCAGGGGGACTATGGCTACACCTTC.

The CDR3 reads CASKREEGTDTQYF. CDR3 DNA: TGTGCCAGTAAGCGGGAGGAGGGCACAGATACGCAGTATTTT. V and J are TRBV6-1 and TRBJ2-3; 9 nucleotides match TRBD2. The germline V gene encodes CDR1 MNHNS and CDR2 SASEGT. The CDR3 spans 14 residues. Losses at the gene ends were 9 bases for V and 1 base for J; bases not matched to a gene: 5.

As DNA, the CDR3 is TGTGCCAGCAGACCCGGTCGGGGACACCTTTACAACGAGCAGTACTTC. It translates to CASRPGRGHLYNEQYF. This chain links TRBV6-1 with TRBJ2-7, with a weak D call TRBD1 (6 bases). The V gene lost 6 bases and the J gene lost 5 bases, with 23 bases spanning the gap. The CDR3 sequence is 16 residues long. The germline V gene has CDR1 MNHNS and CDR2 SASEGT.

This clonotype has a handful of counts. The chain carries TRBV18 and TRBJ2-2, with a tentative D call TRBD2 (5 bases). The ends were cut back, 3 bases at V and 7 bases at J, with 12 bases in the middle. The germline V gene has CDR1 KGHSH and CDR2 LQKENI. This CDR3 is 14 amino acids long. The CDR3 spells CASSPTIRDGELFF. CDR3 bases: TGTGCCAGCTCACCTACAATCCGGGACGGGGAGCTGTTTTTT.

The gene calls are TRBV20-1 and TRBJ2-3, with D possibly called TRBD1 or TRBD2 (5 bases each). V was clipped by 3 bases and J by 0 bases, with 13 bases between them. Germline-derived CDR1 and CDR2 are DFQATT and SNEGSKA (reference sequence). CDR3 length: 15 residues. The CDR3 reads CSARGPRVSTDTQYF. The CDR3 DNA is TGCAGTGCTAGGGGACCCAGGGTGAGCACAGATACGCAGTATTTT.

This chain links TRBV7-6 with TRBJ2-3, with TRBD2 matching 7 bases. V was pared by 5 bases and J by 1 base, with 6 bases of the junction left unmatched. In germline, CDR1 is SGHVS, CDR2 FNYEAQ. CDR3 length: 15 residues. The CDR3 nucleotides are TGTGCCAGCAGCGGAGCGGGATTTCGCACAGATACGCAGTATTTT. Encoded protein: CASSGAGFRTDTQYF.

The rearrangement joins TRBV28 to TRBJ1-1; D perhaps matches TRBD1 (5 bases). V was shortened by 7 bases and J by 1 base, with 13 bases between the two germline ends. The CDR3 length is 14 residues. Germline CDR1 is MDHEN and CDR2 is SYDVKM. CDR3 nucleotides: TGTGCCAGCATTCTAGGGGCCTGGAACACTGAAGCTTTCTTT. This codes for CASILGAWNTEAFF. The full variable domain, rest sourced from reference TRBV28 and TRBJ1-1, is DVKVTQSSRYLVKRTGEKVFLECVQDMDHENMFWYRQDPGLGLRLIYFSYDVKMKEKGDIPEGYSVSREKKERFSLILESASTNQTSMYLCASILGAWNTEAFFGQGTRLTVV.

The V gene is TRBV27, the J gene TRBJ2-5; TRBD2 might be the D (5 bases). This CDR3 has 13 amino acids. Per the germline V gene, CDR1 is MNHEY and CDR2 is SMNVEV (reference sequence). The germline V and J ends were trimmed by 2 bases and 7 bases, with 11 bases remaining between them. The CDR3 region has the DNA TGTGCCAGCAGTTTAGACGGTGAGGGGACCCAGTACTTC. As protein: CASSLDGEGTQYF.

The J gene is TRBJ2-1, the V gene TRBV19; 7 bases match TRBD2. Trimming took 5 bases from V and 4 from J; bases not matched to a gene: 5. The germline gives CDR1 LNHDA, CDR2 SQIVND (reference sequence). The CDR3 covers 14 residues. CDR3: CASSPTSVYNEQFF. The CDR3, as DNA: TGTGCCAGTAGTCCAACTAGCGTATACAATGAGCAGTTCTTC.

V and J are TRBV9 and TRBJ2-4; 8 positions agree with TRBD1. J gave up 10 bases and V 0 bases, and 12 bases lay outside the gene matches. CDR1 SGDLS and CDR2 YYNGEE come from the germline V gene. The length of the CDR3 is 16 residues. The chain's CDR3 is CASSVDQGARGAIQYF. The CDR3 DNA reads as TGTGCCAGCAGCGTAGACCAGGGGGCTAGAGGTGCGATTCAGTACTTC. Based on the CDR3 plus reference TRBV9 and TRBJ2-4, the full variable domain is DSGVTQTPKHLITATGQRVTLRCSPRSGDLSVYWYQQSLDQGLQFLIQYYNGEERAKGNILERFSAQQFPDLHSELNLSSLELGDSALYFCASSVDQGARGAIQYFGAGTRLSVL.

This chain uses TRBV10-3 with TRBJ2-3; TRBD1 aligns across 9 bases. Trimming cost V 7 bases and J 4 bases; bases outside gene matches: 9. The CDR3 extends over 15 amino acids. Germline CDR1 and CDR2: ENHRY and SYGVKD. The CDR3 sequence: CAIKASGQGSDTQYF. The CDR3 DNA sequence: TGTGCCATCAAAGCTAGTGGACAGGGGTCAGATACGCAGTATTTT.

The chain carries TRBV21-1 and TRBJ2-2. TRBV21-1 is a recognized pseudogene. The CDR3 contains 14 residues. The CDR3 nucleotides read TGTGCCAGCAGCCCCATTCGGTTCACCGGGGAGCTGTTTTTT. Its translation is CASSPIRFTGELFF.

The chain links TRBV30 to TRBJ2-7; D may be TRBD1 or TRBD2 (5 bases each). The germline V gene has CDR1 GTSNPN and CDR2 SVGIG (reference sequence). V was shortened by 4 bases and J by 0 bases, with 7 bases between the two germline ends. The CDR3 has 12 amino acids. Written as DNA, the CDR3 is TGTGCCTGGACAGGGAGCTCCTACGAGCAGTACTTC. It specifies CAWTGSSYEQYF.

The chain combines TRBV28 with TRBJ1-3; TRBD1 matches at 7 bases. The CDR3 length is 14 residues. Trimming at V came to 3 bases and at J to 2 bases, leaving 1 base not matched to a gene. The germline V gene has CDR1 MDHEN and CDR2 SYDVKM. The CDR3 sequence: CASSLGTAGNTIYF. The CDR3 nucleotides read TGTGCCAGCAGTTTGGGGACAGCTGGAAACACCATATATTTT. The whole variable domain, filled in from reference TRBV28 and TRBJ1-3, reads DVKVTQSSRYLVKRTGEKVFLECVQDMDHENMFWYRQDPGLGLRLIYFSYDVKMKEKGDIPEGYSVSREKKERFSLILESASTNQTSMYLCASSLGTAGNTIYFGEGSWLTVV.

The CDR3 DNA follows: TGCAGTGCTAGGGACAGGGTCTTGAACACTGAAGCTTTCTTT. Translating gives CSARDRVLNTEAFF. The rearrangement uses TRBV20-1 and TRBJ1-1, with 8 bases lining up with TRBD1. Germline CDR1 DFQATT, CDR2 SNEGSKA (reference sequence). Trimming removed 3 bases from V and 0 bases from J; junction bases left unmatched: 3. CDR3 length: 14 amino acids.

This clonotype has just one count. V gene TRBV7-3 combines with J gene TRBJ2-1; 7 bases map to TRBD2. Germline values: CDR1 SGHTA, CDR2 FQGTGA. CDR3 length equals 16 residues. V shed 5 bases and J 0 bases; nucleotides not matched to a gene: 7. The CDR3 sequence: CASSPLAGVSYNEQFF. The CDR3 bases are TGTGCCAGCAGCCCCCTGGCGGGAGTCTCCTACAATGAGCAGTTCTTC. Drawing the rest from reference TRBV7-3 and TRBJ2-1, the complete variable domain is GAGVSQTPSNKVTEKGKYVELRCDPISGHTALYWYRQSLGQGPEFLIYFQGTGAADDSGLPNDRFFAVRPEGSVSTLKIQRTERGDSAVYLCASSPLAGVSYNEQFFGPGTRLTVL.

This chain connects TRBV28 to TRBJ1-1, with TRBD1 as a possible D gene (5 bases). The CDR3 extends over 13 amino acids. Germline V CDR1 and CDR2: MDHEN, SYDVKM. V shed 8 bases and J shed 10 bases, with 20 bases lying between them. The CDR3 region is CASGFLGPYRAFF. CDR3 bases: TGTGCCAGCGGGTTTTTGGGGCCCTATCGAGCTTTCTTT.

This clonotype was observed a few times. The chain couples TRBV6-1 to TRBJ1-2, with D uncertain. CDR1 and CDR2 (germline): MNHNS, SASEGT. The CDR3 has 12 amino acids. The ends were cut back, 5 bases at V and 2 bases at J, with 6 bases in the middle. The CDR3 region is CASSMGNYGYTF. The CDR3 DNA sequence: TGTGCCAGCAGTATGGGAAACTATGGCTACACCTTC.

CDR3 bases: TGTGCCAGCAGTTTGGGGGGGCGCATTCAGTACTTC. This sequence encodes CASSLGGRIQYF. This chain links TRBV12-3 or TRBV12-4 with TRBJ2-4; possibly TRBD2 for D (7 bases). The CDR3 covers 12 residues. Trimming cost V 3 bases and J 9 bases, with 9 bases left between them.